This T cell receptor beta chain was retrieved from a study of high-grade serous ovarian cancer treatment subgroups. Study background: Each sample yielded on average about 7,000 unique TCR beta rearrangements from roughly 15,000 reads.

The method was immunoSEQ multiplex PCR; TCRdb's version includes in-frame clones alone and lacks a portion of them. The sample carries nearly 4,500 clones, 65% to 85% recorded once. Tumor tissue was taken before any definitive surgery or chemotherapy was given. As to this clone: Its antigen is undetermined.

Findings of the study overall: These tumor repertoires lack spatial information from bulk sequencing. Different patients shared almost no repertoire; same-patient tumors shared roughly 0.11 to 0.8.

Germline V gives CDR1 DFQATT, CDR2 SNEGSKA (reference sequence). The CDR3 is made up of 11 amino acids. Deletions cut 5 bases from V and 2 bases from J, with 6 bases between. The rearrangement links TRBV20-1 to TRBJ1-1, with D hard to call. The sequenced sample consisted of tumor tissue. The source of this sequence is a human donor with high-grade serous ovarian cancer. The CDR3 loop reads CSASLNTEAFF. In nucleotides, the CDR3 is TGCAGTGCTTCACTTAACACTGAAGCTTTCTTT.